What follows are 2 T cell receptor beta chains derived from one specimen sequenced in a study of cytomegalovirus exposure and HLA in healthy donors. 13 Jbeta primers and 60 Vbeta primers were used for the PCR. Clones were sequenced by immunoSEQ multiplex PCR, and TCRdb holds only the in-frame ones, with some missing. This sample's clone table lists under 200,000 clones. Sample: PBMCs. These receptors were taken from a man aged 25 to 45 in good health and CMV-seronegative.

V is TRBV28 and J is TRBJ2-1; no firm D call. The CDR3 runs 12 residues. The V and J ends lost 2 bases and 8 bases respectively, with 7 bases between them. In germline, CDR1 is MDHEN, CDR2 SYDVKM. CDR3 sequence (DNA): TGTGCCAGCAGTTTAGTTATCCATGAGCAGTTCTTC. Amino acids: CASSLVIHEQFF.

The genes are TRBV5-1 and TRBJ2-7; 8 nucleotides line up with TRBD2. Germline V gene data show CDR1 as SGHRS and CDR2 as YFSETQ. The CDR3 consists of 14 residues. V lost 7 bases, J lost 3 bases, and 9 bases stayed unmatched. CDR3 DNA: TGCGCCAGCCGGGAGGGGGTCTCCGACTACGAGCAGTACTTC. Translation gives CASREGVSDYEQYF. The variable domain in full, completed from reference TRBV5-1 and TRBJ2-7, reads KAGVTQTPRYLIKTRGQQVTLSCSPISGHRSVSWYQQTPGQGLQFLFEYFSETQRNKGNFPGRFSGRQFSNSRSEMNVSTLELGDSALYLCASREGVSDYEQYFGPGTRLTVT.